The clone carrying this T cell receptor (beta chain) was counted a few times. Antigen: not known. This entry comes from a study of identical twins. V lost 5 bases to trimming and J lost 0 bases; unmatched junction nucleotides: 1. Germline CDR1 DFQATT, CDR2 SNEGSKA (reference sequence). This CDR3 comprises 14 residues. TCRdb redid the calling of the 5' RACE reads with MiXCR, one entry per CDR3 protein. Here the sample spans 500,000 to 550,000 distinct CDR3 sequences, around 20% being singletons. Whole-study results and caveats: Fewer insertions marked abundant cord blood beta clonotypes; young adult naive trended weakly, memory not at all. With monozygotic twins, out-of-frame TCR alpha sharing exceeded what models estimated.

These same data were also listed under a study on T cells expressing NK-cell markers. That study adds: HCMV seropositivity characterized most of the eight sequenced donors, and seronegativity one.

The source is a young woman in good health. Sequencing used CD4+ T cells sorted from blood. This chain connects TRBV20-1 to TRBJ2-5; 12 positions match TRBD2. In nucleotides, the CDR3 is TGCAGTGCTTCTAGCGGGAGGGACCAAGAGACCCAGTACTTC. Protein product: CSASSGRDQETQYF.